Below are 26 T cell receptor beta chains sequenced from a single sample in a study of T cell responses to AZD1222 COVID-19 vaccine. Some clones are missing from TCRdb's copy, which holds only in-frame ones; the method was immunoSEQ multiplex PCR. The sample lists over 100,000 clones; about 89% were seen once. The input for sequencing was peripheral blood, taken on day 0 of AZD1222 vaccination. Receptors originate from an adult in good health.

The rearrangement joins TRBV19 to TRBJ1-5; D is perhaps TRBD1 (6 bases). Germline CDR1 and CDR2: LNHDA and SQIVND (reference sequence). The CDR3 sequence is 16 residues long. The V gene lost 5 bases and the J gene lost 4 bases, with 18 bases spanning the gap. As DNA, the CDR3 is TGTGCCAGTAGTCCTCAAAAAGGGACACTGAATCAGCCCCAGCATTTT. Protein: CASSPQKGTLNQPQHF.

The chain is built from TRBV5-1 and TRBJ1-3, with TRBD1 identical over 8 bases. From germline, CDR1 is SGHRS and CDR2 YFSETQ. V lost 3 bases, J lost 2 bases, and 13 bases stayed unmatched. The CDR3 covers 18 residues. CDR3 loop: CASSYSTGGLRPGNTIYF. CDR3 bases: TGCGCCAGCAGCTACAGCACAGGGGGATTGAGGCCTGGAAACACCATATATTTT.

The rearrangement joins TRBV6-6 to TRBJ2-1; 12 positions match TRBD2. The junction had 8 bases not matched to a gene; V was cut back by 7 bases and J by 7 bases. Looked up from germline, CDR1 is MNHNY and CDR2 is SVGAGI (reference sequence). This CDR3 comprises 15 residues. In nucleotides, the CDR3 is TGTGCCAGCACCCCTAGCGGGAGGGCCTTAAATGAGCAGTTCTTC. Protein: CASTPSGRALNEQFF.

V usage is TRBV2 and J usage is TRBJ1-2; D not resolved. Trimming stripped 1 base from V and 7 bases from J, with 13 bases between. The CDR3 contains 14 residues. The germline gives CDR1 SNHLY, CDR2 FYNNEI. As DNA, the CDR3 is TGTGCCAGCAGTGAAGGGGCCGCTTTTGGTGGCTACACCTTC. Translated: CASSEGAAFGGYTF.

Points on this clone: At the DNA level, this CDR3 is encoded by other sequences in the same sample as well. This sequence joins TRBV4-3 and TRBJ1-1; weak D call: TRBD1 (5 bases). Germline V CDR1 and CDR2: LGHNA, YSLEER. This CDR3 comprises 14 residues. Trimming stripped 1 base from V and 5 bases from J, with 11 bases between. Here the CDR3 reads CASSQARGGTEAFF. CDR3 sequence (DNA): TGCGCCAGCAGCCAAGCGCGGGGGGGGACTGAAGCTTTCTTT.

This clone has just one count. V is TRBV19 and J is TRBJ1-5, with no clear D. V dropped 3 bases and J dropped 0 bases, with 12 bases sitting between them. The CDR3 totals 16 residues. Germline V gene sequence: CDR1 LNHDA, CDR2 SQIVND (reference sequence). The CDR3 DNA follows: TGTGCCAGTAGTATTTGGGCAACGGTTAGCAATCAGCCCCAGCATTTT. Translated, it gives CASSIWATVSNQPQHF.

The chain has TRBV3-1 (or the pseudogene TRBV3-2) and TRBJ2-1, with a tentative D call TRBD2 (5 bases). Germline assignment: CDR1 LGHDT and CDR2 YNNKEL (reference sequence). Trimming pared 4 bases from V and 12 bases from J, leaving 13 bases between. The CDR3 runs to 12 residues. Written as DNA, the CDR3 is TGTGCCAGCAGCCTAACGGGATCGTCGCAGTTCTTC. It codes for CASSLTGSSQFF.

This clone was seen only once. The V and J genes are TRBV10-1 and TRBJ2-2; 9 bases line up with TRBD2. This CDR3 comprises 16 residues. V shed 8 bases, J shed 7 bases, and the junction held 14 bases outside the gene matches. The germline gives CDR1 WNHNN, CDR2 SYGVQD (reference sequence). The CDR3, as DNA: TGCGCCAGCTTCGGCCCCGGGGCTAGCGGGGTCGGGGAGCTGTTTTTT. Its protein product is CASFGPGASGVGELFF.

The chain recombines TRBV3-1 (or the pseudogene TRBV3-2) with TRBJ2-7; D is unresolved. The CDR3 loop spans 13 amino acids. Germline CDR1 LGHDT, CDR2 YNNKEL (reference sequence). The V gene lost 2 bases and the J gene lost 0 bases, with 5 bases spanning the gap. The CDR3 sequence is CASSQNGSYEQYF. Written as DNA, the CDR3 is TGTGCCAGCAGCCAAAACGGCTCCTACGAGCAGTACTTC.

The chain links TRBV10-3 to TRBJ1-4, with D unclear. Germline V lookup: CDR1 ENHRY, CDR2 SYGVKD. The V end lost 0 bases, the J end lost 8 bases, and 13 bases lay between the germline ends. The CDR3 is 15 residues long. CDR3 sequence: CAISESQGQPEKLFF. CDR3 coding DNA: TGTGCCATCAGTGAGTCGCAAGGGCAACCAGAAAAACTGTTTTTT.

The V call is TRBV6-2 or TRBV6-3, the J call TRBJ2-1; D might be TRBD1 or TRBD2, each matching 5 bases. V lost 4 bases and J lost 7, with 11 bases in between. This CDR3 has 13 amino acids. Germline CDR1 and CDR2: MNHEY and SVGEGT. CDR3 residues: CASSSGWGNEQFF. For the CDR3, the DNA is TGTGCCAGCAGTTCCGGGTGGGGGAATGAGCAGTTCTTC.

The rearrangement uses TRBV3-1 (or the pseudogene TRBV3-2) and TRBJ1-5, with D uncertain. The ends were cut back, 0 bases at V and 7 bases at J, with 4 bases in the middle. Germline V gives CDR1 LGHDT, CDR2 YNNKEL (reference sequence). The CDR3 sequence is 12 residues long. CDR3 sequence reads: CASSQEGQPQHF. The CDR3 DNA follows: TGTGCCAGCAGCCAAGAGGGCCAGCCCCAGCATTTT.

The chain couples TRBV24-1 to TRBJ2-7; tentatively, D is TRBD1 (6 bases). The germline V gene has CDR1 KGHDR and CDR2 SFDVKD. The CDR3 is 16 amino acids. V gave up 3 bases and J gave up 3 bases, with 17 bases separating them. The CDR3 region has the DNA TGTGCCACCAGTGATACAGACAGGTTGAGGGACTACGAGCAGTACTTC. It encodes CATSDTDRLRDYEQYF.

The gene calls are TRBV14 and TRBJ2-1; TRBD1 is a possible D gene (5 bases). CDR1 is SGHDN and CDR2 is FVKESK in the germline V gene. Trimming took 1 base from V and 3 from J, leaving 16 bases between them. The CDR3 extends over 17 amino acids. The CDR3 protein is CASSQGTRAPFYNEQFF. CDR3 DNA: TGTGCCAGCAGCCAAGGGACACGGGCCCCCTTCTACAATGAGCAGTTCTTC.

CDR3 nucleotides: TGTGCCAGCAGCTTAGTTTTTGGGGTCCCCTCTCTGACCGGGGAGCTGTTTTTT. Translation gives CASSLVFGVPSLTGELFF. The rearrangement joins TRBV7-2 to TRBJ2-2; no firm D call. This CDR3 has 18 amino acids. Trimming removed 1 base at V and 5 bases at J, with 20 bases between. CDR1 and CDR2 (germline): SGHTA, FQGNSA.

This clone has just a few counts. The chain carries TRBV6-1 and TRBJ2-7; D is tentatively TRBD1 or TRBD2 (7 bases each). The V end lost 0 bases, the J end lost 4 bases, and 16 bases lay between the germline ends. This CDR3 is 16 amino acids long. Germline CDR1 is MNHNS and CDR2 is SASEGT. DNA of the CDR3: TGTGCCAGCAGTGAAGCCGCCAGGGGGGAGGGGTACGAGCAGTACTTC. Encoded protein: CASSEAARGEGYEQYF.

V and J are TRBV25-1 and TRBJ1-1, with D hard to call. CDR1 is MGHDK, CDR2 SYGVNS, per germline. CDR3 size: 13 residues. V lost 10 bases and J lost 1, with 13 bases in between. The CDR3 is CATESGRNTEAFF. CDR3 DNA sequence: TGTGCCACCGAATCAGGAAGGAACACTGAAGCTTTCTTT.

CDR3 region: CASSLERVDYGYTF. For the CDR3, the DNA is TGCGCCAGCAGCTTGGAAAGGGTAGACTATGGCTACACCTTC. This rearrangement joins TRBV5-1 to TRBJ1-2; unclear D gene. Germline CDR1 is SGHRS and CDR2 is YFSETQ. CDR3 length equals 14 residues. V lost 0 bases and J lost 3, with 9 bases in between.

The chain employs TRBV6-4 and TRBJ2-5, with a weak D call TRBD1 (5 bases). Trimming cost V 5 bases and J 1 base, with 14 bases left between them. Per the germline V gene, CDR1 is MRHNA and CDR2 is SNTAGT. The CDR3 covers 15 residues. The CDR3, as DNA: TGTGCCAGCAGTTCCGACAGCAAACTCCAAGAGACCCAGTACTTC. Protein: CASSSDSKLQETQYF.

V gene TRBV2 combines with J gene TRBJ1-2; tentative D call: TRBD1 (5 bases). V lost 1 base and J 5 bases, leaving 11 bases between the germline ends. The CDR3 extends over 14 amino acids. Germline-derived CDR1 and CDR2 are SNHLY and FYNNEI. This CDR3 is CASSEDRLLYGYTF. The CDR3, as DNA: TGTGCCAGCAGTGAAGACAGGCTCCTATATGGCTACACCTTC.

The chain carries TRBV2 and TRBJ1-1; D is ambiguous. The CDR3 contains 14 residues. CDR1 and CDR2 (germline): SNHLY, FYNNEI. Trimming pared 3 bases from V and 0 bases from J, leaving 8 bases between. The CDR3 DNA follows: TGTGCCAGCAGTGAGGGGAATTTGAACACTGAAGCTTTCTTT. Translation gives CASSEGNLNTEAFF.

The chain recombines TRBV6-5 with TRBJ2-2; TRBD2 is a possible D gene (6 bases). The CDR3 runs 14 residues. V was clipped by 5 bases and J by 6 bases, with 13 bases between them. CDR1 is MNHEY and CDR2 is SVGAGI in the germline V gene. The CDR3 sequence is CASSPRLVAGELFF. CDR3 coding DNA: TGTGCCAGCAGTCCACGACTAGTCGCCGGGGAGCTGTTTTTT.

The CDR3 DNA is TGCGCCAGCAGCTCCTCGGACTCCTACAATGAGCAGTTCTTC. Its translation: CASSSSDSYNEQFF. The rearrangement uses TRBV5-1 and TRBJ2-1; D call uncertain. V lost 3 bases, J lost 0 bases, and 7 bases lay in between. There are 14 residues in the CDR3. The V gene's germline CDR1 is SGHRS and CDR2 YFSETQ.

The rearrangement joins TRBV4-1 to TRBJ1-1, with D perhaps matching TRBD1 (5 bases). The germline gives CDR1 MGHRA, CDR2 YSYEKL. This CDR3 spans 12 amino acids. Trimming removed 3 bases at V and 11 bases at J, with 13 bases between. CDR3 bases: TGCGCCAGCAGCCAGTTCGGGGCCGACGCTTTCTTT. This encodes CASSQFGADAFF.

This clone was counted once. This chain connects TRBV4-1 to TRBJ2-4, with D uncertain. The V end was cut by 1 base, the J end by 1 base, with 11 bases between. This CDR3 is built from 16 residues. Germline CDR1 and CDR2: MGHRA and YSYEKL. The CDR3 DNA reads TGCGCCAGCAGCCAAGGGGAAGGCAGGGCCAAAAACATTCAGTACTTC. As protein: CASSQGEGRAKNIQYF.

The chain joins TRBV11-1 to TRBJ2-7; 8 bases agree with TRBD1. The CDR3 consists of 13 residues. The V segment lost 6 bases and the J segment 5 bases; nucleotides outside the gene matches: 6. Germline V CDR1 and CDR2: SGHAT, FQDESV (reference sequence). In DNA form, the CDR3 reads TGTGCCAGCAGAAACGACAGGGGAAACGAGCAGTACTTC. This sequence encodes CASRNDRGNEQYF.